A single sample is the source of the 24 T cell receptor beta chains below, sequenced in a study of blood T cells in healthy people across ages. Next came a second PCR, run for roughly 6 to 11 cycles, which used a sample-barcoded 5' primer along with a J-beta primer mix. In TCRdb, the 5' RACE reads were re-called with MiXCR into one record per CDR3 protein. This table holds about 1.7 million distinct CDR3 sequences, about 30% found once. Material: blood. Every receptor here comes from a woman under 40 in good health.

V gene TRBV9 combines with J gene TRBJ2-5; 8 positions agree with TRBD2. Germline CDR1 is SGDLS and CDR2 is YYNGEE. V lost 3 bases, J lost 3 bases, and 7 bases stayed unmatched. The CDR3 has 15 residues. Here the CDR3 reads CASSASGRFEETQYF. In DNA form, the CDR3 reads TGTGCCAGCAGCGCTAGCGGGCGTTTTGAAGAGACCCAGTACTTC.

This clonotype has ten or more counts. This chain connects TRBV3-1 to TRBJ2-5; either TRBD1 or TRBD2 may fit D (5 bases each). This CDR3 has 14 residues. Per the germline V gene, CDR1 is LGHDT and CDR2 is YNNKEL (reference sequence). Trimming took off 4 bases at V and 2 bases at J, with 11 bases between the two ends. The CDR3 DNA reads TGTGCCAGCAGCCGGTGGGACCGACAAGAGACCCAGTACTTC. It yields the protein CASSRWDRQETQYF.

This clonotype was seen repeatedly, ten times or more. This chain connects TRBV7-3 to TRBJ1-2; tentative D call: TRBD1 (6 bases). V gave up 1 base and J gave up 5 bases, with 14 bases separating them. CDR1 and CDR2 from the germline V gene are SGHTA and FQGTGA. The CDR3 has 15 residues. CDR3 sequence (DNA): TGTGCCAGCAGCTTAATGGGGGCTCAGGGGTATGGCTACACCTTC. Translation: CASSLMGAQGYGYTF.

In this sample, this clonotype turned up many times. The chain employs TRBV12-3 or TRBV12-4 and TRBJ2-1; D is unclear. V was clipped by 6 bases and J by 7 bases, with 4 bases between them. The CDR3 sequence is 10 residues long. The CDR3 DNA reads TGTGCCAGCAGCTTGAATGAGCAGTTCTTC. This gives the protein CASSLNEQFF.

This chain uses TRBV10-1 with TRBJ1-1; the D is unclear. Trimming stripped 4 bases from V and 1 base from J, with 10 bases between. CDR1 WNHNN and CDR2 SYGVQD come from the germline V gene (reference sequence). The CDR3 spans 14 residues. CDR3 DNA: TGCGCCAGCAGTGGGCTGGACGGGAACACTGAAGCTTTCTTT. It specifies CASSGLDGNTEAFF.

A note on this clonotype: This sequence may be a read error, since a much larger clone differs from it by one base. This chain links TRBV5-1 with TRBJ2-4; no clear D. This CDR3 is 16 amino acids long. The germline CDR1 and CDR2 sequences are SGHRS and YFSETQ. Between the trimmed V and J ends, which lost 2 bases and 3 bases, there was a span of 15 bases. The chain's CDR3 is CASSLPDGLVKNIQYF. DNA for the CDR3: TGCGCCAGCAGCTTACCCGACGGGCTAGTCAAAAACATTCAGTACTTC.

This clonotype was seen at least ten times. This chain joins TRBV12-5 and TRBJ2-1; 9 positions agree with TRBD2. With 6 bases clipped from V and 1 base from J, the junction kept 7 bases outside the gene matches. Per the germline V gene, CDR1 is LGHNT and CDR2 is FRNRAP. This CDR3 comprises 16 residues. CDR3 residues: CASGARLAVSYNEQFF. The CDR3 nucleotides are TGTGCTAGTGGGGCGAGACTAGCGGTATCCTACAATGAGCAGTTCTTC. The whole variable domain, filled in from reference TRBV12-5 and TRBJ2-1, reads DARVTQTPRHKVTEMGQEVTMRCQPILGHNTVFWYRQTMMQGLELLAYFRNRAPLDDSGMPKDRFSAEMPDATLATLKIQPSEPRDSAVYFCASGARLAVSYNEQFFGPGTRLTVL.

The chain employs TRBV7-2 and TRBJ2-3; 13 bases map to TRBD2. The junction had 5 bases not matched to a gene; V was cut back by 6 bases and J by 2 bases. Germline V gene data show CDR1 as SGHTA and CDR2 as FQGNSA. The length of the CDR3 is 16 residues. The DNA of the CDR3 is TGTGCCAGCAGTCCACTAGCGGGAGGGTACACAGATACGCAGTATTTT. As protein: CASSPLAGGYTDTQYF. Full variable domain (missing parts from reference TRBV7-2 and TRBJ2-3): GAGVSQSPSNKVTEKGKDVELRCDPISGHTALYWYRQSLGQGLEFLIYFQGNSAPDKSGLPSDRFSAERTGGSVSTLTIQRTQQEDSAVYLCASSPLAGGYTDTQYFGPGTRLTVL.

V and J are TRBV12-3 or TRBV12-4 and TRBJ2-3; the match to TRBD2 covers 8 bases. J lost 4 bases, V lost 6 bases, and 6 bases had no gene match. This CDR3 region has 14 residues. The CDR3 region is CASSPGLGSDTQYF. As DNA, the CDR3 is TGTGCCAGCAGCCCGGGACTAGGTTCAGATACGCAGTATTTT.

The J gene is TRBJ2-4, the V gene TRBV20-1; D is uncertain. Germline values: CDR1 DFQATT, CDR2 SNEGSKA (reference sequence). Trimming removed 5 bases at V and 6 bases at J, with 14 bases between. The CDR3 is made up of 13 amino acids. The CDR3 sequence is CSAGPRGANIQYF. The DNA of the CDR3 is TGCAGTGCTGGGCCGAGAGGCGCAAACATTCAGTACTTC.

This chain links TRBV7-9 with TRBJ2-1; TRBD2 aligns across 9 bases. The CDR3 covers 15 residues. CDR1 is SEHNR, CDR2 FQNEAQ, per germline (reference sequence). V dropped 5 bases and J dropped 8; count of bases not matched to a gene: 10. In nucleotides, the CDR3 is TGTGCCAGCAGCGGCATGACTAGCGGTTTGGATGAGCAGTTCTTC. This gives the protein CASSGMTSGLDEQFF.

The V and J genes are TRBV12-3 or TRBV12-4 and TRBJ2-7; 7 bases agree with TRBD1. The CDR3 loop spans 15 amino acids. With 5 bases clipped from V and 0 bases from J, the junction kept 7 bases outside the gene matches. The CDR3: CASSHLRQGSYEQYF. Here the CDR3 DNA reads TGTGCCAGCAGTCACCTTCGACAGGGCTCCTACGAGCAGTACTTC.

Ten or more counts support this clonotype. As DNA, the CDR3 is TGCGCCAGCAGTGAGGCTAACCAAGAGACCCAGTACTTC. Translating gives CASSEANQETQYF. The chain joins TRBV10-2 to TRBJ2-5; no clear D. Trimming pared 2 bases from V and 0 bases from J, leaving 4 bases between. The CDR3 covers 13 residues. The germline V gene encodes CDR1 WSHSY and CDR2 SAAADI.

This chain connects TRBV2 to TRBJ2-2, with D uncertain. The CDR3 totals 14 residues. Germline loops: CDR1 SNHLY, CDR2 FYNNEI. V gave up 5 bases and J gave up 4 bases, with 11 bases separating them. The CDR3 coding sequence is TGTGCCAGCAGTAAGGATAAGATCACCGGGGAGCTGTTTTTT. Its translation is CASSKDKITGELFF.

This clonotype was counted a few times. The chain employs TRBV20-1 and TRBJ1-2, with D hard to call. Trimming cost V 0 bases and J 6 bases, with 14 bases left between them. The CDR3 is made up of 14 amino acids. The germline gives CDR1 DFQATT, CDR2 SNEGSKA (reference sequence). This CDR3 reads CSAREEGGRDGYTF. CDR3 coding DNA: TGCAGTGCTAGAGAAGAGGGCGGTCGGGATGGCTACACCTTC.

This clonotype has a handful of counts. J is TRBJ2-7 and V is TRBV7-9; D perhaps matches TRBD1 (5 bases). Germline loops: CDR1 SEHNR, CDR2 FQNEAQ (reference sequence). The V end lost 8 bases, the J end lost 5 bases, and 7 bases lay between the germline ends. The CDR3 covers 10 residues. The chain's CDR3 is CASGAHEQYF. DNA of the CDR3: TGTGCCAGCGGGGCCCACGAGCAGTACTTC.

This clonotype was detected only a few times. The chain has TRBV25-1 and TRBJ2-1; 7 bases fit TRBD1. The CDR3 runs 16 residues. V shed 7 bases, J shed 7 bases, and the junction held 16 bases outside the gene matches. Germline CDR1 MGHDK, CDR2 SYGVNS. The CDR3 loop reads CASITGAGRAPNEQFF. CDR3 DNA: TGTGCCAGCATTACAGGGGCTGGTCGGGCGCCTAATGAGCAGTTCTTC.

A word on this clonotype: Relative to the germline gene, one junction end is altered; a read error may explain this. The chain combines TRBV9 with TRBJ1-2; D may be TRBD1 (5 bases). Looked up from germline, CDR1 is SGDLS and CDR2 is YYNGEE. The CDR3 length is 15 residues. This CDR3 reads CANSYFREEVDGYTF. CDR3 coding DNA: TGTGCCAACAGCTATTTCAGGGAGGAAGTAGATGGCTACACCTTC.

The V gene is TRBV5-6, the J gene TRBJ1-1; D perhaps matches TRBD1 (5 bases). V lost 1 base and J lost 7, with 14 bases in between. The CDR3 runs 14 residues. The germline gives CDR1 SGHDT, CDR2 YYEEEE. DNA for the CDR3: TGTGCCAGCAGCTTGAATTTGGCCGGGGGTGAAGCTTTCTTT. Encoded protein: CASSLNLAGGEAFF.

A remark on this clonotype: The junction shows a germline mismatch at one end, possibly a read error. The chain links TRBV14 to TRBJ2-7; perhaps TRBD1 as D (5 bases). There are 16 residues in the CDR3. Looked up from germline, CDR1 is SGHDN and CDR2 is FVKESK. The CDR3 nucleotides read TGTGCCAGCAGCCTCCTGACAGCCTCAAACTCCTACGAGCGGTACTTC. It codes for CASSLLTASNSYERYF.

This clonotype was seen a handful of times. DNA of the CDR3: TGCAGTGCTAGAGATGCCCAGCGGGAGAAATGGGATACGCAGTATTTT. Protein sequence: CSARDAQREKWDTQYF. The V call is TRBV20-1, the J call TRBJ2-3; 8 positions match TRBD2. This CDR3 has 16 residues. Germline CDR1 is DFQATT and CDR2 is SNEGSKA (reference sequence). V was clipped by 0 bases and J by 6 bases; unmatched bases: 11.

The chain has TRBV19 and TRBJ2-1; 14 nucleotides match TRBD2. Germline V gives CDR1 LNHDA, CDR2 SQIVND (reference sequence). V gave up 1 base and J gave up 15 bases; unmatched junction bases: 5. This CDR3 contains 14 residues. CDR3 amino acids: CASSIGTSGRRMFF. DNA of the CDR3: TGTGCCAGTAGTATAGGGACTAGCGGGAGGCGGATGTTCTTC.

The V and J genes are TRBV7-9 and TRBJ2-1; D is ambiguous. The germline V and J ends were trimmed by 5 bases and 0 bases, with 11 bases remaining between them. Germline V gives CDR1 SEHNR, CDR2 FQNEAQ (reference sequence). This CDR3 is 15 amino acids long. CDR3: CASSLMAASYNEQFF. The CDR3 DNA follows: TGTGCCAGCAGCCTGATGGCAGCCTCCTACAATGAGCAGTTCTTC.

V and J are TRBV6-2 or TRBV6-3 and TRBJ1-2; D is uncertain. The CDR3 spans 12 residues. V was clipped by 6 bases and J by 4 bases, with 9 bases between them. Per germline, CDR1 MNHEY and CDR2 SVGEGT. Here the CDR3 DNA reads TGTGCCAGCAGACGGGTCCGCTATGGCTACACCTTC. This codes for CASRRVRYGYTF.